The 21 T cell receptor beta chains given below trace back to one sample, sequenced in a study of Ad26.COV2.S vaccination and SARS-CoV-2 variants. Described treatment: about 20 received Ad26.COV2.S at low or high dose, single or two shots; roughly five received placebo; per-sample allocation not given. Material that was analyzed had been drawn on day 63 after the first vaccine or placebo injection. Profiled with immunoSEQ multiplex PCR; TCRdb holds only in-frame clones, not every one. The sample lists approximately 250,000 clones; around 88% were seen once. The source was peripheral blood, collected in a trial of Ad26.COV2.S vaccine versus placebo. The receptors stem from a person aged 18-65 years who received the Ad26.COV2.S COVID-19 vaccine or a placebo.

This rearrangement joins TRBV6-5 to TRBJ2-1; TRBD2 matches at 8 bases. The V and J ends lost 6 bases and 14 bases, in that order; junction bases with no gene match: 12. From germline, CDR1 is MNHEY and CDR2 SVGAGI. This CDR3 has 13 amino acids. The CDR3 reads CASSPPGTRAKFF. CDR3 bases: TGTGCCAGCAGCCCCCCAGGGACTAGAGCGAAGTTCTTC.

The CDR3 protein is CASSESPTGPHEQYV. The CDR3 nucleotides read TGCGCCAGCAGTGAGTCCCCGACAGGTCCCCACGAGCAGTACGTC. The chain combines TRBV10-1 with TRBJ2-7, with D possibly matching TRBD1 (6 bases). Germline V CDR1 and CDR2: WNHNN, SYGVQD (reference sequence). V was shortened by 0 bases and J by 5 bases, with 14 bases between the two germline ends. The CDR3 has 15 residues.

The sample holds a few counts of this clone. The V gene is TRBV7-8, the J gene TRBJ2-7, with D hard to call. Germline V CDR1 and CDR2: SGHVS, FQNEAQ. V lost 5 bases, J lost 2 bases, and 19 bases lay in between. The CDR3 sequence is 16 residues long. CDR3 in amino acids: CASSPLSQDPTYEQYF. The DNA of the CDR3 is TGTGCCAGCAGCCCTCTTTCGCAGGACCCGACCTACGAGCAGTACTTC.

This clone has just one count. The genes are TRBV9 and TRBJ2-5; 8 bases are a match to TRBD1. V lost 0 bases, J lost 4 bases, and 2 bases stayed unmatched. The CDR3 totals 14 residues. Germline V gene sequence: CDR1 SGDLS, CDR2 YYNGEE. CDR3 sequence (DNA): TGTGCCAGCAGCGTAGATACAGGGGGAGAGACCCAGTACTTC. As protein: CASSVDTGGETQYF.

CDR3: CASSLGQSNYGYTF. CDR3 in DNA: TGTGCCAGCAGCTTAGGACAGTCTAACTATGGCTACACCTTC. The chain carries TRBV11-1 and TRBJ1-2; possible D gene TRBD1, 5 bases. This CDR3 is built from 14 residues. Germline CDR1 SGHAT, CDR2 FQDESV (reference sequence). V lost 1 base and J 0 bases, leaving 6 bases between the germline ends.

The CDR3 here is CASSLVTVGNTQYF. The CDR3 coding sequence is TGTGCCAGCAGCTTGGTTACTGTTGGAAATACGCAGTATTTT. This rearrangement joins TRBV5-6 to TRBJ2-3; D call uncertain. This CDR3 comprises 14 residues. With 0 bases removed from V and 7 bases from J, the gap between germline ends came to 12 bases. Germline V CDR1 and CDR2: SGHDT, YYEEEE.

The CDR3 spells CASSERVRGEQYV. The CDR3 DNA reads TGTGCCAGCAGTGAAAGGGTTAGGGGGGAGCAGTACGTC. The rearrangement joins TRBV6-1 to TRBJ2-7, with D possibly matching TRBD1 (6 bases). The ends were cut back, 2 bases at V and 7 bases at J, with 12 bases in the middle. Germline CDR1 and CDR2: MNHNS and SASEGT. The CDR3 runs to 13 residues.

This clone was found a few times. This chain joins TRBV18 and TRBJ2-7, with TRBD1 matching 10 bases. CDR3 length equals 15 residues. V trimming: 1 base; J trimming: 0 bases; junction bases outside the gene matches: 0. CDR1 and CDR2 from the germline V gene are KGHSH and LQKENI. DNA for the CDR3: TGTGCCAGCTCACCACGGGACAGGGGCTCCTACGAGCAGTACTTC. This translates into CASSPRDRGSYEQYF.

The J gene is TRBJ2-5, the V gene TRBV9; D gene unclear. V was trimmed by 0 bases and J by 0 bases, leaving 6 bases between them. The CDR3 contains 14 residues. Germline CDR1 and CDR2: SGDLS and YYNGEE. In nucleotides, the CDR3 is TGTGCCAGCAGCGTAGGGCCAGACCAAGAGACCCAGTACTTC. Translation gives CASSVGPDQETQYF.

This chain uses TRBV5-4 with TRBJ2-2; TRBD2 matches 10 bases. There are 17 residues in the CDR3. V was pared by 5 bases and J by 0 bases, with 7 bases of the junction left unmatched. Per the germline V gene, CDR1 is SGHNT and CDR2 is YYREEE (reference sequence). For the CDR3, the DNA is TGTGCCAGCAGGAGCCGGACTAGCGGAACGAACACCGGGGAGCTGTTTTTT. Translation gives CASRSRTSGTNTGELFF.

The genes are TRBV15 and TRBJ1-1; D remains unclear. V was shortened by 1 base and J by 0 bases, with 3 bases between the two germline ends. Germline-derived CDR1 and CDR2 are LNHNV and YYDKDF (reference sequence). This CDR3 region has 13 residues. The CDR3 protein is CATSRVLNTEAFF. The CDR3 DNA reads TGTGCCACCAGCAGAGTCTTGAACACTGAAGCTTTCTTT.

J is TRBJ2-2 and V is TRBV4-2, with D perhaps TRBD2 (6 bases). With 0 bases removed from V and 4 bases from J, the gap between germline ends came to 15 bases. This CDR3 is 17 amino acids long. CDR1 and CDR2 from the germline V gene are LGHNA and YNFKEQ. The CDR3 DNA is TGTGCCAGCAGCCAAGATGTGGCTAGCGCTGGCACCGGGGAGCTGTTTTTT. Its translation is CASSQDVASAGTGELFF.

V and J are TRBV19 and TRBJ2-2, with 7 bases identical to TRBD1. This CDR3 comprises 16 residues. The junction had 4 bases not matched to a gene; V was cut back by 3 bases and J by 0 bases. Germline CDR1 is LNHDA and CDR2 is SQIVND (reference sequence). In DNA form, the CDR3 reads TGTGCCAGTAGTATCGACAGGGTTACGAACACCGGGGAGCTGTTTTTT. Translated: CASSIDRVTNTGELFF. The full variable domain, its missing parts supplied by reference TRBV19 and TRBJ2-2, is DGGITQSPKYLFRKEGQNVTLSCEQNLNHDAMYWYRQDPGQGLRLIYYSQIVNDFQKGDIAEGYSVSREKKESFPLTVTSAQKNPTAFYLCASSIDRVTNTGELFFGEGSRLTVL.

The V call is TRBV10-2, the J call TRBJ2-1, with TRBD2 identical over 12 bases. V shed 4 bases, J shed 8 bases, and the junction held 6 bases outside the gene matches. Germline V lookup: CDR1 WSHSY, CDR2 SAAADI. The CDR3 covers 15 residues. Here the CDR3 reads CASSGTSGNTHEQFF. CDR3 DNA sequence: TGCGCCAGCAGTGGGACTAGCGGGAATACGCATGAGCAGTTCTTC.

This clone was detected once. The V gene is TRBV6-5, the J gene TRBJ2-4, with D possibly matching TRBD2 (5 bases). The CDR3 totals 15 residues. The V gene lost 6 bases and the J gene lost 0 bases, with 12 bases spanning the gap. Germline V gene sequence: CDR1 MNHEY, CDR2 SVGAGI. The CDR3 protein is CASRSSGLAKNIQYF. The CDR3 coding sequence is TGTGCCAGCAGATCCTCGGGATTAGCCAAAAACATTCAGTACTTC.

This clone was seen just once. The chain couples TRBV11-2 to TRBJ2-5, with D unresolved. V was cut by 2 bases and J by 5 bases, with 15 bases left in between. The CDR3 covers 15 residues. Germline lookup yields CDR1 SGHAT and CDR2 FQNNGV. The DNA for the CDR3 is TGTGCCAGCAGCTTACTCCTCGAAGGGCGGGAGACCCAGTACTTC. This sequence encodes CASSLLLEGRETQYF.

The rearrangement uses TRBV6-1 and TRBJ2-1; 9 positions match TRBD1. The CDR3 runs 15 residues. Germline V gives CDR1 MNHNS, CDR2 SASEGT. The junction had 2 bases not matched to a gene; V was cut back by 2 bases and J by 3 bases. The CDR3 reads CASSERQGGYNEQFF. The CDR3 DNA is TGTGCCAGCAGTGAACGACAGGGGGGCTACAATGAGCAGTTCTTC.

The chain couples TRBV28 to TRBJ1-1, with 8 bases lining up with TRBD1. The V segment lost 4 bases and the J segment 1 base; nucleotides outside the gene matches: 2. CDR1 is MDHEN and CDR2 is SYDVKM in the germline V gene. The CDR3 is 14 amino acids. For the CDR3, the DNA is TGTGCCAGCAGTTCGACAGGGGAGAACACTGAAGCTTTCTTT. Encoded protein: CASSSTGENTEAFF.

CDR3 sequence: CASSLVQGGDIQYF. In DNA, the CDR3 is TGTGCCAGCAGCTTAGTTCAGGGTGGAGACATTCAGTACTTC. V gene TRBV7-2 combines with J gene TRBJ2-4; possible D gene TRBD1, 5 bases. CDR1 and CDR2 from the germline V gene are SGHTA and FQGNSA. This CDR3 is built from 14 residues. Trimming pared 1 base from V and 8 bases from J, leaving 12 bases between. Filled out from reference TRBV7-2 and TRBJ2-4, the complete variable domain reads GAGVSQSPSNKVTEKGKDVELRCDPISGHTALYWYRQSLGQGLEFLIYFQGNSAPDKSGLPSDRFSAERTGGSVSTLTIQRTQQEDSAVYLCASSLVQGGDIQYFGAGTRLSVL.

The chain combines TRBV7-9 with TRBJ2-1, with a weak D call TRBD1 (5 bases). The V gene lost 1 base and the J gene lost 8 bases, with 9 bases spanning the gap. CDR3 length: 13 residues. Germline lookup yields CDR1 SEHNR and CDR2 FQNEAQ (reference sequence). The CDR3, as DNA: TGTGCCAGCAGCTTAGGCCTAGGGGATGAGCAGTTCTTC. It encodes CASSLGLGDEQFF.

The chain carries TRBV5-6 and TRBJ2-5, with 7 bases aligning to TRBD2. Germline CDR1 and CDR2: SGHDT and YYEEEE. The V segment lost 0 bases and the J segment 3 bases; nucleotides outside the gene matches: 8. The CDR3 length is 16 residues. CDR3 sequence: CASSLAIGLGKETQYF. CDR3 DNA: TGTGCCAGCAGCTTGGCCATCGGACTAGGGAAAGAGACCCAGTACTTC.